The sequence of this T cell receptor beta chain was determined in a study of cytomegalovirus exposure and HLA in healthy donors. Notes on the study in general: A later examination showed that TCR association rates differed by HLA locus, with DRB1 most and HLA-C fewest. A few CMV-associated chains proved CMV antigen-specific in vitro.

The PCR employed 60 Vbeta primers together with 13 Jbeta primers. The method was immunoSEQ multiplex PCR; TCRdb's version includes in-frame clones alone and lacks a portion of them. Here the sample spans nearly 110,000 clones, roughly 80% being singletons. With respect to this clone: The antigen is unknown.

The V segment lost 3 bases and the J segment 8 bases; nucleotides outside the gene matches: 10. CDR1 MNHNS and CDR2 SASEGT come from the germline V gene. The CDR3 contains 15 residues. Sequenced material: PBMCs. This sequence was found in a man aged 25-40 years in good health and CMV-seronegative. The chain combines TRBV6-1 with TRBJ2-1, with 7 bases fitting TRBD2. This CDR3 reads CASSEGGRAVDEQFF. CDR3 DNA: TGTGCCAGCAGTGAGGGTGGGAGGGCCGTCGATGAGCAGTTCTTC.